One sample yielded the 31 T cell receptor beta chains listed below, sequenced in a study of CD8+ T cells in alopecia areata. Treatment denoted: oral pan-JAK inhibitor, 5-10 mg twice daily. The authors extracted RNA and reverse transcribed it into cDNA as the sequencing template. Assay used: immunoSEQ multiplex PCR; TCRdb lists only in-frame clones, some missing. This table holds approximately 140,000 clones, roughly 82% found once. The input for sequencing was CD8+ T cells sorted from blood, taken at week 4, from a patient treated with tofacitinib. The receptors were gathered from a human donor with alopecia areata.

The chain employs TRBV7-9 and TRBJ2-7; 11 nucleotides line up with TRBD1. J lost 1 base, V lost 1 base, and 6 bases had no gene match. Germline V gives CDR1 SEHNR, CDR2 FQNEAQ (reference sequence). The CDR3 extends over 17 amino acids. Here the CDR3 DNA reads TGTGCCAGCAGCTTAGACCCTGGGACAGGGGGTTCCTACGAGCAGTACTTC. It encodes CASSLDPGTGGSYEQYF.

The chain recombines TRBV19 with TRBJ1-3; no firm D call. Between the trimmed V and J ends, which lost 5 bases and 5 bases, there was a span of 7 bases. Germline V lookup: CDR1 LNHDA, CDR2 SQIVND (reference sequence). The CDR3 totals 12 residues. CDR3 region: CASSRLRNTIYF. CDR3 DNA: TGTGCCAGTAGTCGTCTGAGAAACACCATATATTTT.

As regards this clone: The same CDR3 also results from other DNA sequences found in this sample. DNA for the CDR3: TGTGCCAGCTCTATCGGGTACGAGCAGTACTTC. Translation: CASSIGYEQYF. The V call is TRBV7-9, the J call TRBJ2-7; no reliable D call. The germline V gene encodes CDR1 SEHNR and CDR2 FQNEAQ (reference sequence). The V end was cut by 8 bases, the J end by 4 bases, with 9 bases between. The CDR3 has 11 amino acids.

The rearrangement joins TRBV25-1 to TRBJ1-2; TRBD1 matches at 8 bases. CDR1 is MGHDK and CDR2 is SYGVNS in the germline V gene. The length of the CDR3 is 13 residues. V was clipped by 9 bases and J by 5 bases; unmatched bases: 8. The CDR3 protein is CASSPGTGYGYTF. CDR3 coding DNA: TGTGCCAGTAGCCCAGGGACAGGATATGGCTACACCTTC.

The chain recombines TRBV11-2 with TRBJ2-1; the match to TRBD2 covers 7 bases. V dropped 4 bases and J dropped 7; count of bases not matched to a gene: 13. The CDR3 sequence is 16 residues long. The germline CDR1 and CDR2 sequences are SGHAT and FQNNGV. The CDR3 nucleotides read TGTGCCAGCAGCTCCCCGGGAGGAAATGGGTTTAATGAGCAGTTCTTC. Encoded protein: CASSSPGGNGFNEQFF. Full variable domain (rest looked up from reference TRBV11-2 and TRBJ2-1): EAGVAQSPRYKIIEKRQSVAFWCNPISGHATLYWYQQILGQGPKLLIQFQNNGVVDDSQLPKDRFSAERLKGVDSTLKIQPAKLEDSAVYLCASSSPGGNGFNEQFFGPGTRLTVL.

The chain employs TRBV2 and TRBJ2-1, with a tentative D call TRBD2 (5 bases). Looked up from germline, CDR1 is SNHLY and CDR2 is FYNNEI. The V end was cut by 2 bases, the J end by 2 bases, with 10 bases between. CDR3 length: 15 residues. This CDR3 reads CASSESASPYNEQFF. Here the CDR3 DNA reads TGTGCCAGCAGTGAATCTGCTAGCCCCTACAATGAGCAGTTCTTC.

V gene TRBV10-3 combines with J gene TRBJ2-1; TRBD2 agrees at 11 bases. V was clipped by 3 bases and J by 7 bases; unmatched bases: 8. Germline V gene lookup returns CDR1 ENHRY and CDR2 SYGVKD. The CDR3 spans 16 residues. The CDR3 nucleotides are TGTGCCATCAGTGATACTAGCGGGGGTTTAGGGAATGAGCAGTTCTTC. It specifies CAISDTSGGLGNEQFF.

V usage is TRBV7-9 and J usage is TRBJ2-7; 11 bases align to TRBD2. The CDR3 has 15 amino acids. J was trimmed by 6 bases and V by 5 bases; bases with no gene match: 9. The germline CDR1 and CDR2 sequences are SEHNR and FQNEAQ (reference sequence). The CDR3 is CASSPLISGGGEQYF. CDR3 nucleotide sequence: TGTGCCAGCAGCCCCCTGATTAGCGGGGGGGGCGAGCAGTACTTC.

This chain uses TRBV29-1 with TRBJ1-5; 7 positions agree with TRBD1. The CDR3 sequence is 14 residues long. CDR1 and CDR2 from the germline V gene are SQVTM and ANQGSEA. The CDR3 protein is CGALGTDSNQPQHF. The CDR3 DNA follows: TGCGGCGCCCTAGGGACAGATAGCAATCAGCCCCAGCATTTT.

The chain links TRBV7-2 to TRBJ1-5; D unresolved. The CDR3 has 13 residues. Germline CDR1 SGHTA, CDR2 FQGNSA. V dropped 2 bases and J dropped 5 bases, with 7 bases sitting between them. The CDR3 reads CASSLSRDQPQHF. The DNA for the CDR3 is TGTGCCAGCAGCTTATCACGGGATCAGCCCCAGCATTTT. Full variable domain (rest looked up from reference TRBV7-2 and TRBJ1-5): GAGVSQSPSNKVTEKGKDVELRCDPISGHTALYWYRQSLGQGLEFLIYFQGNSAPDKSGLPSDRFSAERTGGSVSTLTIQRTQQEDSAVYLCASSLSRDQPQHFGDGTRLSIL.

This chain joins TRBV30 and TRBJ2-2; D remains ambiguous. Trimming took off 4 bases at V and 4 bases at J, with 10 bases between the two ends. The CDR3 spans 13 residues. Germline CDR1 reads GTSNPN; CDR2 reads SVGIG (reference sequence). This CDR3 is CAWKPYTTGELFF. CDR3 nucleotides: TGTGCCTGGAAGCCCTATACCACCGGGGAGCTGTTTTTT.

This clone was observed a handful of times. CDR3 residues: CASSTSPGRSEKLFF. The CDR3 DNA is TGTGCCAGCAGCACAAGTCCGGGGCGCAGTGAAAAACTGTTTTTT. The chain combines TRBV7-9 with TRBJ1-4, with a weak D call TRBD1 (5 bases). Germline V gene lookup returns CDR1 SEHNR and CDR2 FQNEAQ (reference sequence). This CDR3 spans 15 amino acids. Trimming cost V 5 bases and J 7 bases, with 17 bases left between them. The complete variable domain, with remaining parts taken from reference TRBV7-9 and TRBJ1-4, reads DTGVSQNPRHKITKRGQNVTFRCDPISEHNRLYWYRQTLGQGPEFLTYFQNEAQLEKSRLLSDRFSAERPKGSFSTLEIQRTEQGDSAMYLCASSTSPGRSEKLFFGSGTQLSVL.

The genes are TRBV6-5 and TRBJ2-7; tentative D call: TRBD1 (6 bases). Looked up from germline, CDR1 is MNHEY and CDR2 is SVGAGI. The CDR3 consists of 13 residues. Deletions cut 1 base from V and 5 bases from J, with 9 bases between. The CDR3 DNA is TGTGCCAGCAGTTACTACCCAGGGGACGAGCAGTACTTC. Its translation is CASSYYPGDEQYF.

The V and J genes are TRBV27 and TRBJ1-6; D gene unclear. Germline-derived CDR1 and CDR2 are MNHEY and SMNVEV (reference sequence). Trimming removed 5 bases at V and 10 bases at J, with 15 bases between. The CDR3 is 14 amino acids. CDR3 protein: CASSRLDPGSPLHF. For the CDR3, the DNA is TGTGCCAGCAGTCGACTAGACCCGGGGTCACCCCTCCACTTT.

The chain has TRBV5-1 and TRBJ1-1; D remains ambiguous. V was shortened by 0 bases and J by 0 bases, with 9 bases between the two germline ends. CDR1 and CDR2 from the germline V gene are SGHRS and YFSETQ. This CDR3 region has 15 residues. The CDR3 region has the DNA TGCGCCAGCAGCTTGGAGGCAGCACTGAACACTGAAGCTTTCTTT. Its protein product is CASSLEAALNTEAFF.

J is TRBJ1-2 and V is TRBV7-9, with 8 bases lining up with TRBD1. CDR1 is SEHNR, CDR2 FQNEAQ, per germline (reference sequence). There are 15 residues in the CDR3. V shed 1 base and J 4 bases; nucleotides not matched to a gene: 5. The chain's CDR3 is CASSLGAGGPYGYTF. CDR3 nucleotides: TGTGCCAGCAGCTTAGGGGCAGGGGGCCCCTATGGCTACACCTTC.

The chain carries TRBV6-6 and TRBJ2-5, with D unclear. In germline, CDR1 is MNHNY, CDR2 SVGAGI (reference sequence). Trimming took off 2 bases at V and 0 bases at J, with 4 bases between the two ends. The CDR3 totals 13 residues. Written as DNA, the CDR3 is TGTGCCAGCAGTTACAAGGACCAAGAGACCCAGTACTTC. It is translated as CASSYKDQETQYF.

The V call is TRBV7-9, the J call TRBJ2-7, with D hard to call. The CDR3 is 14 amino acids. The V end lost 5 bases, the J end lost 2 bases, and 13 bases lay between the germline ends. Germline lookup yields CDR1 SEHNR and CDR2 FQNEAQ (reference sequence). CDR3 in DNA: TGTGCCAGCAGCGCCGGGCAGGCGACCTACGAGCAGTACTTC. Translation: CASSAGQATYEQYF.

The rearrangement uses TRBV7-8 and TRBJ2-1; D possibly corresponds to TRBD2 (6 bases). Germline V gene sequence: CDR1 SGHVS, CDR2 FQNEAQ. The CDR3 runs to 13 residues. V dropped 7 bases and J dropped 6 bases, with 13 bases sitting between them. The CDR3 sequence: CASITFGGNEQFF. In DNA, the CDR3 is TGTGCCAGCATTACCTTCGGGGGCAATGAGCAGTTCTTC.

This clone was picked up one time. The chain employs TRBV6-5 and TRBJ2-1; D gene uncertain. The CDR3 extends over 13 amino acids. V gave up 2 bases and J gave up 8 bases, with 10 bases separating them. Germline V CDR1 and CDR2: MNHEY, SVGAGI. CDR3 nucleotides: TGTGCCAGCAGTTACAACCAAGACGATGAGCAGTTCTTC. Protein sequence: CASSYNQDDEQFF.

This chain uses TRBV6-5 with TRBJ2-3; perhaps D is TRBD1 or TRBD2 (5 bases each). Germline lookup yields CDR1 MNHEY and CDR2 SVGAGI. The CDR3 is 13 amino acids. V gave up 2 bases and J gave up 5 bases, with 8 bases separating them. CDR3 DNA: TGTGCCAGCAGTTACGAGGGGAGAGATACGCAGTATTTT. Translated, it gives CASSYEGRDTQYF.

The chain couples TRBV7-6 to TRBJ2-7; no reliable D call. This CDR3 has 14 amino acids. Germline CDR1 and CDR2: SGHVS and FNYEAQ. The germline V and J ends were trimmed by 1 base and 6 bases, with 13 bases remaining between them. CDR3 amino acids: CASSLGGRLGEQYF. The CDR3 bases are TGTGCCAGCAGCTTAGGTGGCAGATTGGGCGAGCAGTACTTC.

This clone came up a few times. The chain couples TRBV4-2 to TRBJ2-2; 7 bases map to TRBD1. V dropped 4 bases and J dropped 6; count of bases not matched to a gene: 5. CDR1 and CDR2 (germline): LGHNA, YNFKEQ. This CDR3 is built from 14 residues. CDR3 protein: CASSLETGSGELFF. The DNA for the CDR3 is TGTGCCAGCAGCCTAGAGACAGGGTCCGGGGAGCTGTTTTTT.

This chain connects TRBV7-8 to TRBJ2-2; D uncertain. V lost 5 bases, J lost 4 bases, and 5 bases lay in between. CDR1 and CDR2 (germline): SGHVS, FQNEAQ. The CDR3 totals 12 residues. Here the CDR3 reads CASSLGTGELFF. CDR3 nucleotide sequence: TGTGCCAGCAGCCTGGGCACCGGGGAGCTGTTTTTT.

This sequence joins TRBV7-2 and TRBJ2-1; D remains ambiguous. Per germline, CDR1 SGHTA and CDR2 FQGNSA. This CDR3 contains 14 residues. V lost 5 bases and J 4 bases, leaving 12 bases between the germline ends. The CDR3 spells CASSRNREYNEQFF. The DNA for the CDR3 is TGTGCCAGCAGCAGAAACCGAGAATACAATGAGCAGTTCTTC.

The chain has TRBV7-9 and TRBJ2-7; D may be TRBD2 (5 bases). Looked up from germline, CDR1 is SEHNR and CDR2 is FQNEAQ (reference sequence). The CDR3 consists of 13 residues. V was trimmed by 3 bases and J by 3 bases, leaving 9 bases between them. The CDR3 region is CASSFGRDYEQYF. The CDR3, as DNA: TGTGCCAGCAGCTTCGGACGGGACTACGAGCAGTACTTC.

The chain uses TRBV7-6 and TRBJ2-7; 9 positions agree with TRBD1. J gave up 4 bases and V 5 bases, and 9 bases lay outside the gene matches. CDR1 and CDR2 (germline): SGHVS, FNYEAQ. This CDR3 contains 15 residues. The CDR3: CASSPRQGVLYEQYF. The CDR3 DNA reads TGTGCCAGCAGCCCTCGACAGGGGGTGTTATACGAGCAGTACTTC.

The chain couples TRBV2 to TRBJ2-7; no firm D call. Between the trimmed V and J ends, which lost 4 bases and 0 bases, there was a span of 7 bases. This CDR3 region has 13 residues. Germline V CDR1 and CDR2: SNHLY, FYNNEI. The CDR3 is CASSGGNSYEQYF. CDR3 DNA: TGTGCCAGCAGTGGGGGAAACTCCTACGAGCAGTACTTC.

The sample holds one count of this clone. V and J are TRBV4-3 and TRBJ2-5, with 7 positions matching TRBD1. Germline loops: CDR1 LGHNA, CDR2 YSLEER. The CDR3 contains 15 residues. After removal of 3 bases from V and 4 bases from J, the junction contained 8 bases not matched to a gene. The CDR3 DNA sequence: TGCGCCAGCAGCCATGCTCGGGACAGTCCAGAGACCCAGTACTTC. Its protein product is CASSHARDSPETQYF.

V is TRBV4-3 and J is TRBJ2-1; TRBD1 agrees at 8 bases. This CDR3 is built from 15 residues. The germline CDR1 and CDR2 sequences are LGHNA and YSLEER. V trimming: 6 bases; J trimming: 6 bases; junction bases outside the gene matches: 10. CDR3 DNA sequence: TGCGCCAGCAGACCCGGGACAGGAAGCTCCAATGAGCAGTTCTTC. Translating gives CASRPGTGSSNEQFF.

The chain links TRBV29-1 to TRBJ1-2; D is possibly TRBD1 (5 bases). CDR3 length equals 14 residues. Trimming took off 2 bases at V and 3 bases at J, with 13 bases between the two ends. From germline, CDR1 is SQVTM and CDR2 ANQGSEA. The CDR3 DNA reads TGCAGCGTTGAAACGGAGGGACGGTACTATGGCTACACCTTC. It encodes CSVETEGRYYGYTF.